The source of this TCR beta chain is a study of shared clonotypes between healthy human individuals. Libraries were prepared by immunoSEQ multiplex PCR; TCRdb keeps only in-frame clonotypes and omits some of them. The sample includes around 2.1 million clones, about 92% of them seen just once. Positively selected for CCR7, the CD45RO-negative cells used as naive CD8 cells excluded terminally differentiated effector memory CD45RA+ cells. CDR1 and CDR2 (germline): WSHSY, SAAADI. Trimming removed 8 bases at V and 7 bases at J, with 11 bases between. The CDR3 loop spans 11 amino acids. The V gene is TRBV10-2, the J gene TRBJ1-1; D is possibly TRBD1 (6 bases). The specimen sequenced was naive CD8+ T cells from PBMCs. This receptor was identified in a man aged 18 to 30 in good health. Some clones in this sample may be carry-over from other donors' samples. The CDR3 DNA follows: TGCGCCAGCGCCCAGGGGATTGAAGCTTTCTTT. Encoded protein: CASAQGIEAFF.